The present T cell receptor (beta chain) was sequenced within a study of blood T cell repertoires in COVID-19. Study at large: Samples came from the United States, Italy and Spain, spanning acute and convalescent COVID-19.

The germline V gene encodes CDR1 SGHRS and CDR2 YFSETQ. The V end was cut by 0 bases, the J end by 6 bases, with 9 bases between. CDR3 length: 13 residues. The protocol was immunoSEQ multiplex PCR, while the TCRdb copy is restricted to in-frame clones and leaves out a portion. This sample has 210,000 or so clones; less than 90% occur once, and the top ten carry around 2.2%. The sample was peripheral blood. The sequence came from a woman aged 45-65 years with acute or convalescent COVID-19. This chain uses TRBV5-1 with TRBJ1-2; D unclear. Written as DNA, the CDR3 is TGCGCCAGCAGCTTGGCGGACGGGGATGGCTACACCTTC. Protein: CASSLADGDGYTF. Full variable domain (missing parts from reference TRBV5-1 and TRBJ1-2): KAGVTQTPRYLIKTRGQQVTLSCSPISGHRSVSWYQQTPGQGLQFLFEYFSETQRNKGNFPGRFSGRQFSNSRSEMNVSTLELGDSALYLCASSLADGDGYTFGSGTRLTVV.